Described below is a single TCR beta chain sequence and its context. The antigen remains unidentified. From germline, CDR1 is SEHNR and CDR2 FQNEAQ (reference sequence). This CDR3 region has 18 residues. The V segment lost 6 bases and the J segment 1 base; nucleotides outside the gene matches: 11. These data are taken from a study of beta chain features in type 1 diabetes. Overall study findings and caveats: Patients' naive, central memory and regulatory TCRB repertoires appeared more alike than those of healthy donors. Type 1 diabetes patients had TCRB CDR3s that were shorter (moderately but significantly so) in all four CD4+ subsets.

TCRB transcripts that were expressed got sequenced, as all of the isolated RNA had been reverse transcribed. Libraries were prepared by immunoSEQ multiplex PCR; TCRdb keeps only in-frame clonotypes and omits some of them. Of fewer than 30,000 clones listed, roughly 50% were seen once; the top ten hold approximately 1.6%. Sequenced input: Tregs from blood. The clonotype originates from a young woman with type 1 diabetes. This rearrangement joins TRBV7-9 to TRBJ2-1, with 11 bases fitting TRBD1. This chain's CDR3 is CASSSPRDRGRSYNEQFF. The CDR3 DNA is TGTGCCAGCAGTTCGCCCCGGGACAGGGGGAGATCCTACAATGAGCAGTTCTTC.